This TCR beta chain was recovered during a study of control samples from healthy donors and cancer patients (dated by TCRdb to the early 2020s). For this clone: Its recognized antigen is unknown. No clone much larger than this one lies a single base away; base qualities are absent.

Preparation of the library involved the immunoSEQ multiplex PCR assay. TCRdb took over this immuneACCESS table, retaining in-frame rearrangements with V and J assigned. Such tables are incomplete; in checked studies, under half of the missing clones stem from an unresolved V gene, and the remainder is unexplained. In this sample the table shows roughly 100,000 clones, roughly 92% of which occur a single time. Around 3% of the sample lies in the top ten. Based on the germline V gene, the CDR1 and CDR2 sequences are SGHTA and FQGNSA. The V end loses 3 bases and the J end loses 0 bases, and a stretch of 8 bases separates them. The CDR3 contains 14 residues, cysteine and phenylalanine counted. CDR3 DNA only is kept here, 42 bases in frame from base 1.

The chain was built from TRBV7-2 and TRBJ1-1; too little of a D gene remains to name it. What was sequenced was blood. The TCR was taken from a human donor in good health. The donor label of this sample is uncertain. Here the CDR3 is given as CASSFESVNTEAFF. The sequenced DNA is TGTGCCAGCAGCTTTGAATCGGTGAACACTGAAGCTTTCTTT. Outside the CDR3, residues come from the reference TRBV7-2 and TRBJ1-1 proteins, so the full variable domain is: GAGVSQSPSNKVTEKGKDVELRCDPISGHTALYWYRQSLGQGLEFLIYFQGNSAPDKSGLPSDRFSAERTGGSVSTLTIQRTQQEDSAVYLCASSFESVNTEAFFGQGTRLTVV.